This entry is about one T cell receptor (beta chain). An end of the junction differs from the germline gene, which may be a read error. Unique molecular identifiers tagged the TCRbeta library. MiXCR was run by TCRdb on the PCR reads, yielding one entry per CDR3 protein. The repertoire holds nearly 550,000 distinct CDR3 sequences, with around 20% as singletons. This record belongs to a study of T-cell reconstitution after alpha-beta-depleted transplantation in children. The TCR originated in a human donor who donated a stem cell graft to a child with acute lymphoblastic leukemia. Specimen: PBMCs from the stem cell graft donor, collected from the stem cell graft.

DNA for the CDR3: TGTGCCTCCAGCTGGGACATTGCAACTAATGAAAAACTGTTTTTT. Encoded protein: CASSWDIATNEKLFF. The chain links TRBV15 to TRBJ1-4, with D possibly being TRBD1 (6 bases). The CDR3 extends over 15 amino acids. Germline V lookup: CDR1 LNHNV, CDR2 YYDKDF (reference sequence).